This record concerns one T cell receptor beta chain sequence. Its target is not known. Donors counted as nominally healthy when sampled, yet unrecorded immune exposures were likely. These data come from a study of cytomegalovirus exposure and HLA in healthy donors. On the study more broadly: Among the roughly 370 genotyped donors, around 85% were placed in the Caucasian-associated ancestry cluster.

Study observations and caveats: Later analysis demonstrated an association between a missense DCLRE1C variant and TCR beta V- and J-gene trimming. Rare sequences made up most TCRs, while some public TCRs were found in many donors.

With 60 Vbeta and 13 Jbeta primers, the PCR was carried out. Sequencing used immunoSEQ multiplex PCR; TCRdb keeps in-frame clones, though not all of them. The top ten hold roughly 3% of the sample, which has under 100,000 clones, 76% seen once. CDR1 SNHLY and CDR2 FYNNEI come from the germline V gene. CDR3 length: 15 residues. The V end was cut by 3 bases, the J end by 1 base, with 11 bases between. The chain employs TRBV2 and TRBJ2-3; tentatively, D is TRBD2 (6 bases). The receptor comes from a man in his forties or fifties in good health and CMV-seronegative. The sample taken for sequencing was PBMCs. Here the CDR3 reads CASSDPGDRTDTQYF. CDR3 in DNA: TGTGCCAGCAGTGACCCGGGGGATCGCACAGATACGCAGTATTTT.